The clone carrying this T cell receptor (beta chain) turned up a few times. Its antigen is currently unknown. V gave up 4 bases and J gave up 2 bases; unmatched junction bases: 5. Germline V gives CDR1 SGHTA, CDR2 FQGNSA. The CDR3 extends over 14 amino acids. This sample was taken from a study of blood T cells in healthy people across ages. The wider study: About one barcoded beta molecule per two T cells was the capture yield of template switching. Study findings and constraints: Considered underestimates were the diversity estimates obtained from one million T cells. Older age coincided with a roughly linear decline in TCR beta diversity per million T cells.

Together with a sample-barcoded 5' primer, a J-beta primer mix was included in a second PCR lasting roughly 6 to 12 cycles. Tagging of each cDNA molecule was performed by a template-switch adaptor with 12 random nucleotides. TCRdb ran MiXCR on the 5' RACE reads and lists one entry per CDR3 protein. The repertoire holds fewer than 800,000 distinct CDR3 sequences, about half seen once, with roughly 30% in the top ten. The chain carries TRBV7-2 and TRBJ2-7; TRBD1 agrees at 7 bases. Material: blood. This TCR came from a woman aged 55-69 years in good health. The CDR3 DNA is TGTGCCAGCAGCTACACCGGGACAGCCTACGAGCAGTACTTC. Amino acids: CASSYTGTAYEQYF.